This T cell receptor beta chain stems from a study of T cells after yellow fever vaccination. A universal primer site and UMIs were added as TCR cDNA was made by 5'RACE template switching. Each CDR3 protein gets one entry after TCRdb re-called the 5' RACE reads with MiXCR. The table records more than 350,000 distinct CDR3 sequences, around a tenth of them present only once. Germline values: CDR1 DFQATT, CDR2 SNEGSKA (reference sequence). Trimming left V 4 bases short and J 1 base short, with 6 bases between. The CDR3 runs 12 residues. This clonotype was counted at least ten times. The gene calls are TRBV20-1 and TRBJ2-3, with no clear D. Here the sequenced sample was PBMCs, taken on the day of the first yellow fever vaccination. The TCR was taken from a man younger than 35 who received the YFV17D yellow fever vaccine. This chain's CDR3 is CSAIGGTDTQYF. CDR3 coding DNA: TGCAGTGCTATTGGTGGCACAGATACGCAGTATTTT.